This is a list of T cell receptor beta chains from one sample in a study of blood T cell repertoires in COVID-19. Clones were read by immunoSEQ multiplex PCR, and TCRdb kept only the in-frame ones, dropping some. The data show approximately 160,000 clones, approximately 93% seen once. The sequencing input was peripheral blood. The source is a woman in her fifties or sixties with COVID-19, enrolled during active disease. CDR3s include the opening cysteine and the closing phenylalanine or tryptophan. The D gene is left open where the match is weak.

DNA: TGTGCCAGCAGTTACCGCGGGGATGCCAGCTATGGCTACACCTTC
CDR3: CASSYRGDASYGYTF
J: TRBJ1-2
V: TRBV6-2/TRBV6-3
length: 15
D: .

DNA: TGCAGTGCTAGTACCTTGGACTTCTACGAGCAGTACTTC
CDR3: CSASTLDFYEQYF
J: TRBJ2-7
V: TRBV20-1
length: 13
D: .

DNA: TGTGCCAGCAGCCTGAGACAGGGAATGTTTTTT
CDR3: CASSLRQGMFF
J: TRBJ1-4
V: TRBV3-1/TRBV3-2
length: 11
D: TRBD1

DNA: TGTGCCAGCAGGAAAACAGGGACGGGATCGTACTATGGCTACACCTTC
CDR3: CASRKTGTGSYYGYTF
J: TRBJ1-2
V: TRBV25-1
length: 16
D: .

DNA: TGTGCCAGCATAACGGGACAGGGGAATCAGCCCCAGCATTTT
CDR3: CASITGQGNQPQHF
J: TRBJ1-5
V: TRBV6-5
length: 14
D: TRBD1

DNA: TGTGCCAGCAGCCGCCGGGACTGGTTCTATGAGCAGTTCTTC
CDR3: CASSRRDWFYEQFF
J: TRBJ2-1
V: TRBV14
length: 14
D: .

DNA: TGTGCCAGCACCCCGGACAGGGACAACTATGGCTACACCTTC
CDR3: CASTPDRDNYGYTF
J: TRBJ1-2
V: TRBV6-5
length: 14
D: TRBD1

DNA: TGTGCCAGCAGTTCAACGAGGACAGGGTCGAACACCGGGGAGCTGTTTTTT
CDR3: CASSSTRTGSNTGELFF
J: TRBJ2-2
V: TRBV6-2/TRBV6-3
length: 17
D: TRBD1

DNA: TGTGCCAGCAGTCGAACAGGGTACCCTGAAGCTTTCTTT
CDR3: CASSRTGYPEAFF
J: TRBJ1-1
V: TRBV12-3/TRBV12-4
length: 13
D: .

DNA: TGCGCCAGCAGCGGACAGGAAAATCAGCCCCAGCATTTT
CDR3: CASSGQENQPQHF
J: TRBJ1-5
V: TRBV4-1
length: 13
D: TRBD1